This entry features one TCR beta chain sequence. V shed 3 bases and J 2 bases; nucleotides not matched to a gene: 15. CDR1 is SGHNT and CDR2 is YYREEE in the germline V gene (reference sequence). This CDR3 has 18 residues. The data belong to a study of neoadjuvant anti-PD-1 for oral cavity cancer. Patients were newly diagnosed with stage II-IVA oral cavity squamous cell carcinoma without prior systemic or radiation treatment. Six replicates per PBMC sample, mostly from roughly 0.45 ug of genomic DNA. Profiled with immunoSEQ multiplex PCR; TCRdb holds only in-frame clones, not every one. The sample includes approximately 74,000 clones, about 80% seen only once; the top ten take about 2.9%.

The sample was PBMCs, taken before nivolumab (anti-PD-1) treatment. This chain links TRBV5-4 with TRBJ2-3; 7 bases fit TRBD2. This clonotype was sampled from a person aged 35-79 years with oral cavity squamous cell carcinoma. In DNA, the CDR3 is TGTGCCAGCAGCTCGTCTTCCACGCGTCTAGCGGACACAGATACGCAGTATTTT. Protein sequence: CASSSSSTRLADTDTQYF.